The present entry profiles one TCR beta chain with its context. As yet, its antigen is unknown. These data originate in a study of radiotherapy plus CTLA-4 blockade in lung cancer. Study overall: Objective response was observed in more than 15% of patients, and disease control in approximately 30%. Study results and limitations: Increased serum interferon-beta after radiation also reportedly predicted response strongly.

With ipilimumab providing CTLA-4 blockade, focal radiation was administered to patients who had chemo-refractory metastatic non-small-cell lung cancer. Some clones are missing from TCRdb's copy, which holds only in-frame ones; the method was immunoSEQ multiplex PCR. The sample carries 130,000 or so clones, 75% to 90% recorded once. Between the trimmed V and J ends, which lost 0 bases and 1 base, there was a span of 9 bases. The CDR3 loop spans 15 amino acids. Germline CDR1 reads LNHDA; CDR2 reads SQIVND (reference sequence). The sequence derives from a human donor with non-small cell lung cancer that progressed on radiotherapy plus ipilimumab. The V and J genes are TRBV19 and TRBJ1-1; no firm D call. Sequenced material: peripheral blood, taken from a patient treated with radiotherapy plus ipilimumab. CDR3 in amino acids: CASSIDHRKNTEAFF. The CDR3 DNA sequence: TGTGCCAGTAGTATAGACCACAGAAAGAACACTGAAGCTTTCTTT.